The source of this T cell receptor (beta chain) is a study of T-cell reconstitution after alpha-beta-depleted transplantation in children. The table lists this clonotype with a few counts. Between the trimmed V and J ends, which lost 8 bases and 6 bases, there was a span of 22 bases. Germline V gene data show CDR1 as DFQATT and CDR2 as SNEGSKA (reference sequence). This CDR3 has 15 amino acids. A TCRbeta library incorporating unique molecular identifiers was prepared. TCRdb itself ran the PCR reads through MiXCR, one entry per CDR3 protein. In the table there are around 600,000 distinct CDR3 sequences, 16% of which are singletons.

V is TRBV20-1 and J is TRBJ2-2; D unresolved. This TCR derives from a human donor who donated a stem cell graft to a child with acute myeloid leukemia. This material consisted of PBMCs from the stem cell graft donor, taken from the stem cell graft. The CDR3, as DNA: TGCAGTCTCCTAATATCCACGCCGAGCCCCGGGGAGCTGTTTTTT. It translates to CSLLISTPSPGELFF.